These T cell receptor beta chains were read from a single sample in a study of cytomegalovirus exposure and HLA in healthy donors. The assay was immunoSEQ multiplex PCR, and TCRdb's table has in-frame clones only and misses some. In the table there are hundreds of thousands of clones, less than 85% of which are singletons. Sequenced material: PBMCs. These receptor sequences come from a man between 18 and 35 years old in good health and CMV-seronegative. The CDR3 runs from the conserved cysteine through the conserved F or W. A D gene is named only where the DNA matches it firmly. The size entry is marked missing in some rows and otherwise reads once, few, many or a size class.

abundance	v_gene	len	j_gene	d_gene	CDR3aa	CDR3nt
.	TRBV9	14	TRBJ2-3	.	CASSARGGADTQYF	TGTGCCAGCAGTGCTAGGGGGGGGGCAGATACGCAGTATTTT
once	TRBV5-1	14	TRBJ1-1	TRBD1	CASSRGQPNTEAFF	TGCGCCAGCAGCCGGGGACAGCCGAACACTGAAGCTTTCTTT
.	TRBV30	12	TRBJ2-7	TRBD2	CAWTPAGVEQYF	TGTGCCTGGACCCCGGCGGGAGTCGAGCAGTACTTC
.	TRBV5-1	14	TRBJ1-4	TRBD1	CASRWTGMNEKLFF	TGCGCCAGCAGGTGGACAGGGATGAACGAAAAACTGTTTTTT
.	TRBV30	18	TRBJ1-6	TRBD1	CAWSVFVEGAVANSPLHF	TGTGCCTGGAGTGTATTCGTCGAGGGGGCAGTAGCTAATTCACCCCTCCACTTT
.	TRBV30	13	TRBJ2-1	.	CAWSLASNNEQFF	TGTGCCTGGAGTCTGGCTAGTAACAATGAGCAGTTCTTC
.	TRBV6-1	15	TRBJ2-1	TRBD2	CASCTSGRGYNEQFF	TGTGCCAGCTGCACTAGCGGGAGGGGTTACAATGAGCAGTTCTTC
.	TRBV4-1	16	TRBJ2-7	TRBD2	CASSLVGLAGGYEQYF	TGCGCCAGCAGCCTCGTTGGACTAGCGGGAGGGTACGAGCAGTACTTC
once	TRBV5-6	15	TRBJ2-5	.	CASSLRTVRGETQYF	TGTGCCAGCAGCTTAAGGACAGTAAGGGGGGAGACCCAGTACTTC
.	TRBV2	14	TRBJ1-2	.	CASSEFSDNYGYTF	TGTGCCAGCAGTGAATTCAGTGATAACTATGGCTACACCTTC
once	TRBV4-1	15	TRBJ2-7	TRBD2	CASSQDLAGVYEQYF	TGCGCCAGCAGCCAAGATCTCGCGGGAGTGTACGAGCAGTACTTC
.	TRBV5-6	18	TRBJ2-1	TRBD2	CASSSYPRSSGRVHEQFF	TGTGCCAGCAGTAGCTATCCTCGATCTAGCGGGAGGGTGCATGAGCAGTTCTTC
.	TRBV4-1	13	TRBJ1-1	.	CASSHRSNTEAFF	TGCGCCAGCAGCCATCGGTCGAACACTGAAGCTTTCTTT
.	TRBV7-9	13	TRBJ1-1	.	CASSIQGWTEAFF	TGTGCCAGCAGCATCCAGGGTTGGACTGAAGCTTTCTTT
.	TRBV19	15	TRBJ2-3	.	CASSGRDSSPDTQYF	TGTGCCAGTAGTGGGCGGGACTCCTCCCCAGATACGCAGTATTTT
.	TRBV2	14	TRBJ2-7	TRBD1	CASSPGGSGYEQYF	TGTGCCAGCAGTCCAGGGGGCTCCGGCTACGAGCAGTACTTC
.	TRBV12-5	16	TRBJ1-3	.	CASGLGGRMQGNTIYF	TGTGCTAGTGGTTTGGGCGGGCGCATGCAAGGAAACACCATATATTTT
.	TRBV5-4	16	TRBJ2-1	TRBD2	CASSLGTSGRTGEQFF	TGTGCCAGCAGCCTCGGGACTAGCGGGAGGACGGGCGAGCAGTTCTTC
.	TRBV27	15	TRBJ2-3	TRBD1	CASSLGTGRTDTQYF	TGTGCCAGCAGTTTAGGGACAGGGCGCACAGATACGCAGTATTTT
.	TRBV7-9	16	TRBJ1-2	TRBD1	CASSSGQGIANYGYTF	TGTGCCAGCAGCTCGGGACAGGGGATAGCTAACTATGGCTACACCTTC
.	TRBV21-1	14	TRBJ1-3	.	CASELTGDGNTIYF	TGTGCCAGCGAGTTGACAGGGGATGGAAACACCATATATTTT
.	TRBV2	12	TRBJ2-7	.	CASSESSYEQYF	TGTGCCAGCAGCGAATCTAGCTACGAGCAGTACTTC
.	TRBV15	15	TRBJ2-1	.	CATSRGKGVDNEQFF	TGTGCCACCAGCAGAGGAAAAGGGGTGGACAATGAGCAGTTCTTC
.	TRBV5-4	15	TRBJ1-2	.	CASSYGGTASKGYTF	TGTGCCAGCAGCTATGGGGGGACCGCTTCAAAAGGCTACACCTTC